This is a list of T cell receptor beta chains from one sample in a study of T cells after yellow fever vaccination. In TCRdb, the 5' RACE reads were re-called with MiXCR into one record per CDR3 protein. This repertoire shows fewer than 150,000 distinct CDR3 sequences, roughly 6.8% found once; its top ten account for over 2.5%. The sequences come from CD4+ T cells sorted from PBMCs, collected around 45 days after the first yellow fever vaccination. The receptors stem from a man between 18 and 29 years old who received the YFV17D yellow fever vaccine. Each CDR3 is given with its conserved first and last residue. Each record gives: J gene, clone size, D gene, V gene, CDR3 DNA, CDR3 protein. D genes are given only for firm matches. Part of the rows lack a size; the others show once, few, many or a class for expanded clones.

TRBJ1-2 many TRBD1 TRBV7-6 TGTGCCAGCAGCCAGCCCGACAGGGACAGTGGTGGCTACACCTTC CASSQPDRDSGGYTF
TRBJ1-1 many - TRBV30 TGTGCCTGGAGATTTGCTGAAGCTTTCTTT CAWRFAEAFF
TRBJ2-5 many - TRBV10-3 TGTGCCATCAGTAAACAGGGAGAGGGAGAGACCCAGTACTTC CAISKQGEGETQYF
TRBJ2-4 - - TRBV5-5 TGTGCCAGCAGCCCGCCCCACGGTGCGATGGGCCCTCAGTACTTC CASSPPHGAMGPQYF
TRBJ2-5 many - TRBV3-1 TGTGCCAGCAGCCAAGTATCGGCAACCGGAGGGAAGACCCAGTACTTC CASSQVSATGGKTQYF
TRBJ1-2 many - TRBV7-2 TGTGCCAGCAGCAGGGGGGGGGCGCTTGGCTATGGCTACACCTTC CASSRGGALGYGYTF
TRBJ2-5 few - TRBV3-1 TGTGCCAGCGAAGTTAGGGGGGCCCAGGAGACCCAGTACTTC CASEVRGAQETQYF
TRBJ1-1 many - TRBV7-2 TGTGCCAGCAGCTTAAAGCCCGGGGGAGGGACGAACACTGAAGCTTTCTTT CASSLKPGGGTNTEAFF
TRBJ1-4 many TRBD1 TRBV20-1 TGCAGTGCCCAGGGGGGGGCCGGGAATGAAAAACTGTTTTTT CSAQGGAGNEKLFF
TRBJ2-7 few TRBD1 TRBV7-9 TGTGCCATCACAGGGGGGAGCTCCTACGAGCAGTACTTC CAITGGSSYEQYF
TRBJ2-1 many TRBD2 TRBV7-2 TGTGCCAGCAGCTCATGGCGACTAGCGGGGGGCAATGAGCAGTTCTTC CASSSWRLAGGNEQFF
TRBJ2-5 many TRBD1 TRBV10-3 TGTGCCACCCGGCGAAAGGGGGCTCAGGAGGAGACCCAGTACTTC CATRRKGAQEETQYF
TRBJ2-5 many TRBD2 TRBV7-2 TGTGCCAGCAGCCGAGGACTAGCGGGGGGAGAAGAGACCCAGTACTTC CASSRGLAGGEETQYF
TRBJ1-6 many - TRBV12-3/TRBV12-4 TGTGCCAGCAGTGCCGGGGCCGGGGGTTCACCCCTCCACTTT CASSAGAGGSPLHF
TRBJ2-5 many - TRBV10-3 TGTGCCATCAAATCACGGCAGGGCGGCGAGACCCAGTACTTC CAIKSRQGGETQYF
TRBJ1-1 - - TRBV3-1 TGTGCCAGCAGCCAAGCTGCGGGGGGTACTGAAGCTTTCTTT CASSQAAGGTEAFF
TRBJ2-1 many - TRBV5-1 TGCGCCAGCAGCCTAGGCGAAGTAGGGGACAATGAGCAGTTCTTC CASSLGEVGDNEQFF
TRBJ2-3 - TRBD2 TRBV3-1 TGTACCATCTGTTTAGGACTAGCGGGGGGACTCAGCACAGATACGCAGTATTTT CTICLGLAGGLSTDTQYF
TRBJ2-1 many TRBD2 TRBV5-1 TGCGCCAGCAGGTCTAGCGGGGGGGCCCAGTCCTACAATGAGCAGTTCTTC CASRSSGGAQSYNEQFF
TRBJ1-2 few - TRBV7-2 TGTGCCAGCAGCTTAGATCCCTCCGGCTATGGCTACACCTTC CASSLDPSGYGYTF
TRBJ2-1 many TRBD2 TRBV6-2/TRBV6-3 TGTGCCAGCAGTTACGGTCGGGGGGGCAGGGATGAGCAGTTCTTC CASSYGRGGRDEQFF
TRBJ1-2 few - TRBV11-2 TGTGCCAGCAGCCCCACGGTTGGCTACACCTTC CASSPTVGYTF
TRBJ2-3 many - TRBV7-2 TGTGCCAGCAGCCCCCAGCGAGATACGCAGTATTTT CASSPQRDTQYF
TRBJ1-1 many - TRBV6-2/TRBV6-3 TGTGCCAGCAGTTATTACAGTTACCCGAACACTGAAGCTTTCTTT CASSYYSYPNTEAFF
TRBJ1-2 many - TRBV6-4 TGTGCCAGCAGTTCGGACAGCTATGGCTACACCTTC CASSSDSYGYTF
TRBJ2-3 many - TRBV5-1 TGCGCCAGCAGCTTGCTGGAATCTGGGCAGGGAGATACGCAGTATTTT CASSLLESGQGDTQYF
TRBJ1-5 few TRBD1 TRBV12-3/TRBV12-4 TGTGCCAGCAGCCTTTGGGTGATGACAGGGGAGGCCCAGCCCCAGCATTTT CASSLWVMTGEAQPQHF
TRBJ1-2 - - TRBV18 TGTGCCAGCTCACCACCTCTTGAGGGGAACTATGGCTACACCTTC CASSPPLEGNYGYTF
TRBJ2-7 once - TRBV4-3 TGCGCCTGCTGGCAAGCAAGGCTCGGCGAGCAGTACTTC CACWQARLGEQYF
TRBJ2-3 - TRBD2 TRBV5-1 TGCGCCAGCAGCTTGCCAGCGGGGGGTAGCACAGATACGCAGTATTTT CASSLPAGGSTDTQYF
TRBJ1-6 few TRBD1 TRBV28 TGTGCCAGCAGCCGCCCGACAGGGCTTGGTTCACCCCTCCACTTT CASSRPTGLGSPLHF
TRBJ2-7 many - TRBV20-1 TGCAGTGCTAGGGGCGGGCTCCATTACGAGCAGTACTTC CSARGGLHYEQYF
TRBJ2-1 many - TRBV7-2 TGTGCCAGCAGCTTCTCAAGGCAGGGGCAGTTCTTC CASSFSRQGQFF
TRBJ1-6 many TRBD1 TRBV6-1 TGTGCCAGCAGCCGACAGGGGCCGAGCTCCTATAATTCACCCCTCCACTTT CASSRQGPSSYNSPLHF
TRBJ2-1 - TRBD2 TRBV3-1 TGTGCCAGCAGCCAACCTGAAGGGACTACCCTTATGCATGAGCAGTTCTTC CASSQPEGTTLMHEQFF
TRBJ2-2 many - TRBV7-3 TGTGCCAGCAAACAGTCGACCACCGGGGAGCTGTTTTTT CASKQSTTGELFF
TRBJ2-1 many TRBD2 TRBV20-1 TGCAGTGCCATAGACCTAGCGGGGGGGTTATCCTACAATGAGCAGTTCTTC CSAIDLAGGLSYNEQFF
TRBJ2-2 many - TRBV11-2 TGTGCCAGCAGCGAGGACGCCGGGGAGCTGTTTTTT CASSEDAGELFF
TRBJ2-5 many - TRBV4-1 TGCGCCAGCAGCCAACGATCGACCCAGTACTTC CASSQRSTQYF
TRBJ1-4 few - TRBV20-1 TGCAGTGCCCAAGGAGGGGATGAAAAACTGTTTTTT CSAQGGDEKLFF
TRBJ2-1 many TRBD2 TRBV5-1 TGCGCCAGCAGCTTGGTTCTGAGCGGGGGGTATGAGCAGTTCTTC CASSLVLSGGYEQFF
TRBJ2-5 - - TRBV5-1 TGCGCCAGCAGCTCGGGTGGTAGTCAAGAGACCCAGTACTTC CASSSGGSQETQYF
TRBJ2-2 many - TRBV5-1 TGCGCCAGCACAACGGACCGGGAGCTGTTTTTT CASTTDRELFF
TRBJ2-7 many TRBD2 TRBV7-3 TGTGCCAGCAGCTTAAAGCGGGGGGCAGGAACCTCCTACGAGCAGTACTTC CASSLKRGAGTSYEQYF
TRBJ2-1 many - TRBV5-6 TGTGCCAGCAGCCCCATTAGTTTCTATGAGCAGTTCTTC CASSPISFYEQFF
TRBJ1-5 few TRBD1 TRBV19 TGTGCCACCTCAGGACAGGCGGTCAGCAATCAGCCCCAGCATTTT CATSGQAVSNQPQHF
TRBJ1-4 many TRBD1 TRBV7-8 TGTGCCAGCAGCTTAGCCCCAGGGGGGTCTAATGAAAAACTGTTTTTT CASSLAPGGSNEKLFF
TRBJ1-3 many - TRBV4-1 TGCGCCAGCAGCCAAGATGGTACAGGGTATGGAAACACCATATATTTT CASSQDGTGYGNTIYF
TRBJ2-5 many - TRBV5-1 TGCGCCAGCAGCGGGATCGGGGGCGAGACCCAGTACTTC CASSGIGGETQYF
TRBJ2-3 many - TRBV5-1 TGCGCCAGCAGCTTGTTGGTCGCGGCAGGAGATACGCAGTATTTT CASSLLVAAGDTQYF
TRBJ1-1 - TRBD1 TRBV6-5 TGTGCCAGCAGTTACTCCCTTGGTCTGGGACAGGGCGCGCGAGCTTTCTTT CASSYSLGLGQGARAFF
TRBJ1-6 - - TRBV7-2 TGTGCCAGCAGCTTAGTGGCAGGCGGCTCACCCCTCCACTTT CASSLVAGGSPLHF
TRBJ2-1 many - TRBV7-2 TGTGCCAGCAGCTCCCAATGGGGGGCCTCGGACAATGAGCAGTTCTTC CASSSQWGASDNEQFF
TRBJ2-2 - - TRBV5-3 TGTGCCATGAGCCCAGGGCCGGGCACCGGGGAGCTGTTTTTT CAMSPGPGTGELFF
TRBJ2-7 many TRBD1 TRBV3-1 TGTGCCAGCAGCCAATTCGGGACAGGGGTGACCTACGAGCAGTACTTC CASSQFGTGVTYEQYF
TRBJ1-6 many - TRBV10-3 TGTGCCCTCTCCAGCGACTATAATTCACCCCTCCACTTT CALSSDYNSPLHF
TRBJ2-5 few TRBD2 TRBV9 TGTGCCAGCAGCGTAGTATCCGGGGGGGCCGGTTCGGAGACCCAGTACTTC CASSVVSGGAGSETQYF